This T cell receptor beta chain appears in the sequencing data of a study of lymphopenia after photon versus proton radiotherapy. Findings and limits, study-wide: After the lymphocyte nadir, photon-treated repertoires showed oligoclonal expansion, especially of CD8+ Temra cells. Authors raise, but do not show, better survival with proton therapy. A bigger post-nadir fall in TCR diversity correlated inversely with survival time in deceased patients.

Generated by immunoSEQ multiplex PCR, the TCRdb table keeps only in-frame clones and is missing some. The sample lists some 170,000 clones; about 85% were seen once. From germline, CDR1 is MNHNS and CDR2 SASEGT. This CDR3 has 17 residues. Losses at the gene ends were 5 bases for V and 0 bases for J; bases not matched to a gene: 7. This clone was recorded at least ten times. Its antigen is as yet unknown. The source material was peripheral blood, sampled from a patient treated with photon-based radiotherapy. This clonotype originated in a man aged 45-65 years with gastric cancer. The genes are TRBV6-1 and TRBJ1-3, with 10 bases lining up with TRBD1. The CDR3 region has the DNA TGTGCCAGCAGTCAAGACAGGGGGCGAACCTCTGGAAACACCATATATTTT. Protein sequence: CASSQDRGRTSGNTIYF.